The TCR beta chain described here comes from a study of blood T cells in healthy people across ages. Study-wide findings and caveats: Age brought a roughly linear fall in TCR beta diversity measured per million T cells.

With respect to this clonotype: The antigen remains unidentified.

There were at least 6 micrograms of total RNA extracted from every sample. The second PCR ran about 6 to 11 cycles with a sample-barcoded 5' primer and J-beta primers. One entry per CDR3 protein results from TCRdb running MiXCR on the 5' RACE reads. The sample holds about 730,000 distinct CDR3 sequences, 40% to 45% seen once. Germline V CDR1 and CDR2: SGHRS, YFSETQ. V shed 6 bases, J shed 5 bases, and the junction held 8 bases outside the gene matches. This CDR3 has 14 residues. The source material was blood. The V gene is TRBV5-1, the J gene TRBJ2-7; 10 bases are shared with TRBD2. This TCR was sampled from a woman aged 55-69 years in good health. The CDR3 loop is CASTATSGLHEQYF. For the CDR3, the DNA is TGCGCCAGCACCGCGACTAGCGGGTTACACGAGCAGTACTTC. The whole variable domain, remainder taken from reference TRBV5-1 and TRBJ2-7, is KAGVTQTPRYLIKTRGQQVTLSCSPISGHRSVSWYQQTPGQGLQFLFEYFSETQRNKGNFPGRFSGRQFSNSRSEMNVSTLELGDSALYLCASTATSGLHEQYFGPGTRLTVT.